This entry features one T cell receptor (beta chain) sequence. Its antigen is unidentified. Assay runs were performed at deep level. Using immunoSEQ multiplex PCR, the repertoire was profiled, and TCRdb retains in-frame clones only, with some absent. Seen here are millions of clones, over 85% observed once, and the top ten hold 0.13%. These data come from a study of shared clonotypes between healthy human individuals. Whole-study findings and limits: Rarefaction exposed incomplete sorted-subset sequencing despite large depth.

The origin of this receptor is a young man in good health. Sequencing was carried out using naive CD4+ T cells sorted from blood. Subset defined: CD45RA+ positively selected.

The CDR3 is CASTQNQGPYEQYF. The CDR3 nucleotides are TGTGCCAGCACCCAGAACCAGGGCCCCTACGAGCAGTACTTC. The chain is built from TRBV7-2 and TRBJ2-7; D is possibly TRBD1 (5 bases). Trimming stripped 7 bases from V and 2 bases from J, with 15 bases between. The CDR3 is 14 residues long. The germline V gene encodes CDR1 SGHTA and CDR2 FQGNSA.